This T cell receptor beta chain emerged from a study of early T cells in non-severe SARS-CoV-2 infection. Turning to the study itself: Sequencing was performed on bulk RNA from unsorted whole blood, leaving chains unpaired. General study points: A preference for anti-spike CD8 responses marked VDJdb matching, which missed private and CD4 specificities.

This clonotype was seen ten or more times. Its specificity is unknown. V lost 1 base, J lost 4 bases, and 7 bases stayed unmatched. Germline lookup yields CDR1 ENHRY and CDR2 SYGVKD. There are 16 residues in the CDR3. cDNA molecules, individually, were tagged with unique molecular identifiers. Each CDR3 protein gets one entry after TCRdb re-called the 5' RACE reads with MiXCR. The data contain approximately 100,000 distinct CDR3 sequences, about 10% of them singletons. The receptor's source is an adult who was a healthcare worker with PCR-confirmed SARS-CoV-2 infection or an uninfected control (not recorded which). Sequences were obtained from whole blood. This chain links TRBV10-3 with TRBJ2-3; 8 bases align to TRBD1. CDR3 DNA sequence: TGTGCCATCAGTGAGTTCCAGCCAGGGGGCGCAGATACGCAGTATTTT. This gives the protein CAISEFQPGGADTQYF.